Listed below are T cell receptor beta chains from one sample, sequenced in a study of T cell repertoires in cytomegalovirus infection. TCRdb reprocessed the reads via MiXCR and lists one record per CDR3 protein. The data contain about 34,000 distinct CDR3 sequences, approximately 52% of them singletons. Their specific antigens are unknown. The sequencing used CD8+ T cells from cultured PBMCs, collected from culture after CMV antigen stimulation. These receptors were obtained from a human donor in good health (CMV status not recorded). Some clones in this sample may be carry-over from other donors' samples. CDR3s include the opening cysteine and the closing phenylalanine or tryptophan. A D gene is named only where the DNA matches it firmly. Some rows mark clone size as missing; the rest say once, few, many or name a class of expanded clone.

>TRBV11-1|.|.|TRBJ1-1
CASKRGTSEGTEAFF
TGTGCCAGCAAACGAGGGACGAGCGAGGGCACTGAAGCTTTCTTT
>TRBV7-9|TRBD1|.|TRBJ2-5
CANSLRQGVETQYF
TGTGCCAACAGCTTACGGCAGGGGGTGGAGACCCAGTACTTC
>TRBV7-8|.|many|TRBJ1-1
CASSPRGGGTEAFF
TGTGCCAGCAGCCCCCGCGGGGGGGGCACTGAAGCTTTCTTT
>TRBV7-6|TRBD1|few|TRBJ2-3
CASSFDRAGEDTQYF
TGTGCCAGCAGCTTCGACAGGGCCGGGGAAGATACGCAGTATTTT
>TRBV4-3|.|.|TRBJ1-2
CASSQDPLALDGYTF
TGCGCCAGCAGCCAAGACCCTCTCGCCTTGGATGGCTACACCTTC
>TRBV14|.|once|TRBJ1-1
CASSPLRGSPEAFF
TGTGCCAGCAGCCCCCTTAGAGGCAGTCCAGAAGCTTTCTTT
>TRBV20-1|TRBD1|many|TRBJ2-6
CSATGTGYGANVLTF
TGCAGTGCTACTGGGACAGGGTATGGGGCCAACGTCCTGACTTTC
>TRBV28|.|.|TRBJ2-2
CASSLPSDTNTGELFF
TGTGCCAGCAGTTTACCATCGGACACGAACACCGGGGAGCTGTTTTTT
>TRBV6-6|TRBD1|.|TRBJ1-3
CASSYSPPQGAGNTIYF
TGTGCCAGCAGTTATTCCCCCCCACAGGGGGCAGGAAACACCATATATTTT
>TRBV27|.|once|TRBJ2-5
CASSLRGSRETQYF
TGTGCCAGCAGTTTGAGGGGGTCCAGGGAGACCCAGTACTTC
>TRBV20-1|.|.|TRBJ2-1
CSARDPVRSIREQFF
TGCAGTGCTAGAGATCCTGTAAGATCAATAAGAGAGCAGTTCTTC
>TRBV7-8|.|.|TRBJ1-4
CASTKAARLPNEKLFF
TGTGCCAGCACCAAGGCAGCCAGGCTACCTAATGAAAAACTGTTTTTT
>TRBV2|TRBD1|few|TRBJ1-4
CASRRGDRGNEKLFF
TGTGCCAGCAGGCGCGGGGACAGGGGGAATGAAAAACTGTTTTTT
>TRBV27|.|many|TRBJ2-5
CASSFGNRAQETQYF
TGTGCCAGCAGTTTCGGCAACAGGGCCCAAGAGACCCAGTACTTC
>TRBV2|TRBD2|once|TRBJ2-5
CASRTTSVYQETQYF
TGTGCCAGCAGGACGACTAGCGTATATCAAGAGACCCAGTACTTC
>TRBV7-8|.|many|TRBJ1-5
CASSLAPGVSNQPQHF
TGTGCCAGCAGCCTAGCTCCTGGGGTGAGCAATCAGCCCCAGCATTTT
>TRBV7-2|TRBD2|.|TRBJ2-1
CASSLDVSGPYNEQFF
TGTGCCAGCAGCTTAGACGTTAGCGGGCCTTACAATGAGCAGTTCTTC
>TRBV28|TRBD1|few|TRBJ1-4
CASSQTGGGLNEKLFF
TGTGCCAGCAGTCAGACAGGGGGCGGCCTTAATGAAAAACTGTTTTTT
>TRBV5-6|.|.|TRBJ1-1
CASSPRGWDTEAFF
TGTGCCAGCAGCCCGAGGGGGTGGGACACTGAAGCTTTCTTT
>TRBV28|TRBD1|.|TRBJ1-6
CASTEDRGNSPLHF
TGTGCCAGTACCGAGGACAGGGGAAATTCACCCCTCCACTTT
>TRBV6-2/TRBV6-3|.|.|TRBJ1-2
CASSSGGVYGYTF
TGTGCCAGCAGCTCGGGGGGTGTCTATGGCTACACCTTC
>TRBV7-9|TRBD1|few|TRBJ1-1
CASSLNQGATEAFF
TGTGCCAGCAGCTTAAACCAGGGGGCGACTGAAGCTTTCTTT
>TRBV7-9|.|.|TRBJ1-2
CASIPSGRAGYTF
TGTGCCAGCATCCCTAGCGGGCGGGCTGGCTACACCTTC
>TRBV11-3|.|.|TRBJ2-5
CASSLEGEETQYF
TGTGCCAGCAGCTTAGAGGGGGAAGAGACCCAGTACTTC
>TRBV19|.|.|TRBJ1-1
CASSISPGGNTEAFF
TGTGCCAGTAGTATATCCCCCGGGGGGAACACTGAAGCTTTCTTT
>TRBV12-3/TRBV12-4|.|.|TRBJ2-5
CASSFPDSQETQYF
TGTGCCAGCAGTTTCCCGGACAGCCAAGAGACCCAGTACTTC
>TRBV6-5|.|.|TRBJ2-5
CASSPRETQYF
TGTGCCAGCAGTCCAAGGGAGACCCAGTACTTC
>TRBV2|.|few|TRBJ2-7
CASSPMASKVDEQYF
TGTGCCAGCAGCCCGATGGCTAGCAAAGTCGACGAGCAGTACTTC
>TRBV7-6|.|.|TRBJ2-7
CASSLASGSSYEQYF
TGTGCCAGCAGCTTAGCCTCGGGGAGCTCCTACGAGCAGTACTTC
>TRBV12-3/TRBV12-4|.|few|TRBJ2-5
CASRPGPAPQETQYF
TGTGCCAGCAGGCCCGGGCCAGCCCCACAAGAGACCCAGTACTTC
>TRBV11-2|.|.|TRBJ2-1
CASSPRTRSSYNEQFF
TGTGCCAGCAGCCCTAGGACTCGGAGCTCCTACAATGAGCAGTTCTTC
>TRBV6-6|TRBD2|.|TRBJ2-1
CATFREGLAEQFF
TGTGCCACCTTTCGGGAGGGCCTCGCTGAGCAGTTCTTC
>TRBV7-3|TRBD2|.|TRBJ2-1
CASSLTGLAGGPYNEQFF
TGTGCCAGCAGCTTAACCGGACTAGCGGGGGGCCCCTACAATGAGCAGTTCTTC
>TRBV7-8|.|few|TRBJ1-1
CASSLRQTEAFF
TGTGCCAGCAGCCTACGCCAGACTGAAGCTTTCTTT
>TRBV7-9|.|.|TRBJ1-2
CASRPRDNYGYTF
TGTGCCAGCAGACCTCGGGATAACTATGGCTACACCTTC
>TRBV12-3/TRBV12-4|.|few|TRBJ1-3
CASSPHSEGSGNTIYF
TGTGCCAGCAGTCCCCACAGCGAGGGCTCTGGAAACACCATATATTTT
>TRBV7-2|TRBD2|.|TRBJ2-1
CASSLAGGNNEQFF
TGTGCCAGCAGCTTAGCCGGGGGGAACAATGAGCAGTTCTTC
>TRBV27|TRBD1|.|TRBJ2-7
CASSSLNRGRGEQYF
TGTGCCAGCAGTTCACTCAACAGGGGGCGCGGCGAGCAGTACTTC
>TRBV6-5|.|.|TRBJ2-7
CASSYSTGLYEQYF
TGTGCCAGCAGTTACTCTACAGGGCTCTACGAGCAGTACTTC
>TRBV4-2|.|few|TRBJ2-1
CASSQDLETQSYNEQFF
TGTGCCAGCAGCCAAGATCTAGAAACCCAATCCTACAATGAGCAGTTCTTC
>TRBV15|.|.|TRBJ1-1
CATSRADIMNTEAFF
TGTGCCACCAGCAGAGCCGACATCATGAACACTGAAGCTTTCTTT
>TRBV7-2|.|.|TRBJ2-5
CASSFSPRWDQTQYF
TGTGCCAGCAGCTTTTCCCCGAGGTGGGACCAGACCCAGTACTTC